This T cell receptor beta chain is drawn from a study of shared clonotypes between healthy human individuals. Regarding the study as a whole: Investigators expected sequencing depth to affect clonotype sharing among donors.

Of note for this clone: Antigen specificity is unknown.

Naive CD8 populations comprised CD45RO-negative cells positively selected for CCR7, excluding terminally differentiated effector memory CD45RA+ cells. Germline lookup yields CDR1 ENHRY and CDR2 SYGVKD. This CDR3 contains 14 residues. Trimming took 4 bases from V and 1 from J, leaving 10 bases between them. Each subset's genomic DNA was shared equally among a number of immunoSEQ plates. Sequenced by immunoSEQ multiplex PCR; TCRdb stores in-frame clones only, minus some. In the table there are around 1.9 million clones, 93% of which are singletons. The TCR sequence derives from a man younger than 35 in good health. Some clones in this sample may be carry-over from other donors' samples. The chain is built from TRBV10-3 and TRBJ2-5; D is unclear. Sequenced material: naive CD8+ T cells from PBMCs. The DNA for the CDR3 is TGTGCCATCAGTGGTTACGCCTCCCAAGAGACCCAGTACTTC. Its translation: CAISGYASQETQYF.